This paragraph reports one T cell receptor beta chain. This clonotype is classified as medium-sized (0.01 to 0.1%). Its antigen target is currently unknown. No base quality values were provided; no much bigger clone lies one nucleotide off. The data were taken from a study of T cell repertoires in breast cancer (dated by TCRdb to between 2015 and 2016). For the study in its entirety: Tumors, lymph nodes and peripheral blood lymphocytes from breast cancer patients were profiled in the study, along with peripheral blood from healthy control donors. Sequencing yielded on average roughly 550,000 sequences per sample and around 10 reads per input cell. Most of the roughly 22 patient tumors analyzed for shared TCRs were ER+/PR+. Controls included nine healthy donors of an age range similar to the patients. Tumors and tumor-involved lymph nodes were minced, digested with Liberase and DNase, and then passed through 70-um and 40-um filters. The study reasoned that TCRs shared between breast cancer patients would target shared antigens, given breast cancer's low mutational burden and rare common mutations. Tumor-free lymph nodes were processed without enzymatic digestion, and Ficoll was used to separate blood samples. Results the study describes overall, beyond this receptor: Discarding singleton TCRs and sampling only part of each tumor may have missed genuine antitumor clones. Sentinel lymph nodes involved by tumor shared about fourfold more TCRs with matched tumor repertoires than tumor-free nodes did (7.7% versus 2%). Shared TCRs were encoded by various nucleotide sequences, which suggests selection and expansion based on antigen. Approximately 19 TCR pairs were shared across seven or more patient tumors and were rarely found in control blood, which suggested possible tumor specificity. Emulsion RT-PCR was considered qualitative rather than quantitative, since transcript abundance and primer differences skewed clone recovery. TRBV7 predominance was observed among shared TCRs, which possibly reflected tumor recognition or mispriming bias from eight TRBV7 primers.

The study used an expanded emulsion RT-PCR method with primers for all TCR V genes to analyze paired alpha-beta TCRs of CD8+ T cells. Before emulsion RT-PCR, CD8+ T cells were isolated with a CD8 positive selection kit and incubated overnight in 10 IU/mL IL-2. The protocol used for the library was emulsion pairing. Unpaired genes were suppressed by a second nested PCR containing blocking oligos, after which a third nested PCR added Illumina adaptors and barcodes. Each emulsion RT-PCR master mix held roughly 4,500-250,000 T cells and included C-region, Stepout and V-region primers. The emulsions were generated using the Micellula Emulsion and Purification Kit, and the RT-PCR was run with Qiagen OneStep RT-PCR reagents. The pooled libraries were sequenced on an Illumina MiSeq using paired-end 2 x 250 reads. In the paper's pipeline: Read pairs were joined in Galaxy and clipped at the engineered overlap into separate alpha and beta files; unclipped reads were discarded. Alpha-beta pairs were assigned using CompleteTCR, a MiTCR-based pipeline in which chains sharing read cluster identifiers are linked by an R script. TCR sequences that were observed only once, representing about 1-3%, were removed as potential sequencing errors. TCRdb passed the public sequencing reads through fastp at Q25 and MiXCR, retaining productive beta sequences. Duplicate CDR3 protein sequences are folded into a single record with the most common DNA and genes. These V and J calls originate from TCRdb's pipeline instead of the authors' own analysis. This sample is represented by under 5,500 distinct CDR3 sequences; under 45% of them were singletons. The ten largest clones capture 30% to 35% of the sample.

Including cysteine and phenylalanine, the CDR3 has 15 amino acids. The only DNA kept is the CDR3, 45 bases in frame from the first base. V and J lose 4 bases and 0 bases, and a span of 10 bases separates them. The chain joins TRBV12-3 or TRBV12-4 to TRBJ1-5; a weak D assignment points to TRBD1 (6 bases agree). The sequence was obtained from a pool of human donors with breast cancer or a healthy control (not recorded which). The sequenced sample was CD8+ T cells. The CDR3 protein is CASSSHRDSNQPQHF. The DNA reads TGTGCCAGCAGTTCACACAGGGATAGCAATCAGCCCCAGCATTTT.